This TCR beta chain was retrieved from a study of regulatory T cells in long-lasting Graves disease (TCRdb year 2021). Turning to the overall study: Antithyroid drugs had been taken for less than 3 months by newly diagnosed Graves' disease patients. Peripheral blood TCR sequencing and RNA sequencing compared persistent Graves' disease patients with newly diagnosed Graves' disease patients. The study took place in China and was registered as a clinical trial. TCR sequencing covered some 13 persistent and around 20 newly diagnosed Graves' disease patients, some 33 samples in total. The study at large found these results: The study examined only peripheral blood because the primary lesion, thyroid tissue, could not be accessed. Sequencing and analysis were restricted to the TCR beta chain. Persistent Graves' disease patients showed lower TCR Shannon entropy and fewer highly expanded clones than newly diagnosed patients, suggesting clonal expansion. Persistent patients shared more public clonotypes among themselves (over 2,500) than newly diagnosed patients did (more than 850). Preferential use of TRBV28, TRBJ1-2 and TRBJ2-5 was observed in persistent disease, whereas TRBV20-1 and TRBJ2-1 were favored in newly diagnosed disease. The authors noted that the small sample size was a limitation that may lower accuracy.

The CDR3 goes from the cysteine to the phenylalanine over 18 residues. Just CDR3 DNA is preserved here, 54 bases in frame from base 1. The V end loses 3 bases and the J end loses 1 base, and a stretch of 18 bases separates them. CDR1 MDHEN and CDR2 SYDVKM are derived from the germline V gene. The method was multiplex PCR. Sequenced on an Illumina HiSeq 4000. iRepertoire HTBI primers and Arm-PCR amplification of CDR3 regions were used to construct TCR beta libraries. Gel purification was performed on PCR products prior to sequencing. For the original study's pipeline: Across samples, 60 to 80 TRBV and 13 to 15 TRBJ segments were identified and used for gene usage analysis of CDR3 amino acid clonotypes. Filtered high-quality paired reads were merged into contigs using COPE and FqMerger. BLAST was used to align contigs to the IMGT TRBV, TRBD and TRBJ reference genes, and CDR3 was defined following IMGT. Clonotypes above 0.1% frequency were classified as highly expanded clones. Repertoire diversity was measured by Shannon entropy, and V-J evenness by the Gini coefficient. Clonotypes shared by more than one individual were considered public. TCRdb reran the public reads through fastp at Q25 and MiXCR, keeping productive beta chains. Each CDR3 protein gets just one entry, which takes the most common genes and DNA from the rows behind it. These V and J calls originate from TCRdb's pipeline instead of the authors' own analysis. Recorded for this sample are 350,000 to 550,000 distinct CDR3 sequences; around 13% of them occurred a single time. The ten largest clones represent more than 15% of the sample.

The time point label, as the study defines it: newly diagnosed GD, antithyroid drugs for less than 3 months. For both TCR sequencing and RNA sequencing, RNA was extracted from PBMCs in TRIzol. The diagnosis of Graves' disease was made according to American Thyroid Association guidelines. Patients were recruited from an endocrinology department in Xi'an, China. Each patient gave 7 to 9.5 milliliters of peripheral blood, collected in an EDTA anticoagulant tube. Ficoll Paque Plus density gradient separation was used to isolate PBMCs, and no further T cell sorting was performed. An Agilent 2100 Bioanalyzer and agarose gel were used to check RNA quality, and a NanoDrop 2000 was used to measure RNA concentration. In this sample, this clonotype turned up many times. Its antigen is currently not known. No clone much larger than this one lies a single base away; base qualities are absent. In addition, the sample was reused for a study of T cells in Graves' hyperthyroidism and ophthalmopathy. Looking at the second paper: Stable Graves' hyperthyroidism was defined as the absence of progression to ophthalmopathy over 18 months of follow-up. Hyperthyroidism patients were aged 18 to 65 years and newly diagnosed, with disease duration of less than 2 months. Exclusion was applied to patients with uncontrolled infections, other autoimmune diseases, pregnancy or lactation. Diagnoses relied on clinical symptoms, serum thyroxine and TRAb, thyroid ultrasound and orbital computed tomography. A first-round RT-PCR of the TCR CDR3 used the HTBI primer set with the Qiagen OneStep RT-PCR kit. Blood samples also contained most of the expanded thyroid clonotypes (frequency above 0.001), which suggests that blood repertoires may reflect thyroid immune responses. In cross-validation, a model built on a 13 V-J signature told ophthalmopathy apart from stable hyperthyroidism with just under 90% sensitivity and about 81% specificity, and in testing the same model reached 80%/75%. In validation, the model predicted progression to ophthalmopathy with just under 71% sensitivity and 72% to 85% specificity, a median of around 6.6 months before onset. To identify TCR V-J signatures that set the groups apart, the researchers used a discovery cohort of about a hundred patients, made up of some 41 with Graves' ophthalmopathy and about 55 with stable Graves' hyperthyroidism. Prospective prediction of ophthalmopathy was tested in an independent validation cohort of approximately 19 hyperthyroidism patients and 17 patients who later progressed to ophthalmopathy. For training and testing, the 100 or so patients in the discovery cohort were randomly divided in a 7:3 ratio. In addition, the study compared T-cell repertoires in thyroid tissue and in blood from a handful of Graves' hyperthyroidism patients. Once sampling was done, hyperthyroidism patients were given methimazole at a starting dose of 30 mg daily, whereas ophthalmopathy patients were given high-dose intravenous methylprednisolone. A second multiplex PCR round built the libraries, followed by size selection and purification. Sequencing of the libraries was done on an Illumina HiSeq2000 using paired-end 100 bp reads. SOAPnuke was used to process the raw data, removing reads that contained adapters or uncalled bases, had a mean Phred below 15, or lacked an exact match to the constant primer or identifier. COPE v1.2.5 was used to merge high-quality paired reads, and clonotypes were defined as unique nucleotide sequences. MiTCR v1.1 was used to align the clonotypes against IMGT TRBV, TRBD and TRBJ reference segments. The analysis was restricted to V-J combinations with a frequency above 0.0001, which together covered just over 99% of the repertoires. A TCS score was defined as the ratio between F50 (clonal expansion) and ExV (chaos), using BLOSUM62-based TCRdist between CDR3 peptides within each V-J. Welch's t-statistics and random forest reduced around 510 V-J features to 13, which were used in a naive Bayes classifier (R e1071). Sample size was not statistically predetermined, and investigators were not blinded to group allocation. TCR Vbeta CDR3 sequencing of 135 peripheral blood samples (over 40 ophthalmopathy, over 70 hyperthyroidism and approximately 17 progressor patients) is reported in the paper.

The source material was peripheral blood mononuclear cells (PBMCs), sampled at new diagnosis, from a patient treated with antithyroid drugs. The chain is made from TRBV28 and TRBJ1-4; the D gene is perhaps TRBD1, on 5 matching bases. This clonotype was sampled from a woman aged 45-65 years with Graves disease. Donor details come from another sample of the same person, matched by shared clones. The DNA sequence is as follows: TGTGCCAGCAGTTTGGGGGAGAAGGGCTGGGGAACTAATGAAAAACTGTTTTTT. Its amino acids are CASSLGEKGWGTNEKLFF.